This T cell receptor (beta chain) originates from a study of cytomegalovirus exposure and HLA in healthy donors. The CDR3 has 15 amino acids. Germline CDR1 reads SGHVS; CDR2 reads FNYEAQ. Trimming pared 5 bases from V and 4 bases from J, leaving 15 bases between. The primer mix had 60 Vbeta and 13 Jbeta primers. Assay: immunoSEQ multiplex PCR; the TCRdb copy retains only in-frame clones and omits some. Found here are about 200,000 clones, about three quarters of them singletons; the top ten hold less than 1.1%. The sample was PBMCs. The sequence came from a woman in her thirties or forties in good health and CMV-seronegative. The chain joins TRBV7-6 to TRBJ2-1; possibly TRBD1 for D (6 bases). This CDR3 reads CASSGLGAKYNEQFF. CDR3 nucleotides: TGTGCCAGCAGCGGACTGGGGGCTAAGTACAATGAGCAGTTCTTC.